This TCR beta chain was found in a study of Graves' ophthalmopathy and Graves' hyperthyroidism (dated by TCRdb to about 2018). Regarding the research as a whole: Peripheral blood was collected at initial diagnosis, before any treatment. TCR beta repertoire signatures were used to distinguish Graves' ophthalmopathy from Graves' hyperthyroidism and to predict progression to ophthalmopathy. In total, 120 to 150 blood samples were TCR-sequenced: approximately 42 ophthalmopathy, approximately 80 hyperthyroidism and approximately 17 hyperthyroidism-to-ophthalmopathy patients. A discovery set of 95 to 100 patients (43 ophthalmopathy, about 59 stable hyperthyroidism) was enrolled to explore V-J signatures distinguishing ophthalmopathy from hyperthyroidism. For independent validation, a separate cohort was made up of 18 hyperthyroidism patients plus 17 patients who later progressed from hyperthyroidism to ophthalmopathy. In more than 5 hyperthyroidism patients, the T-cell repertoire of thyroid tissue was compared with the T-cell repertoire of blood. Once sampling was done, hyperthyroidism patients were given methimazole at a starting dose of 30 mg daily, while ophthalmopathy patients were given high-dose intravenous methylprednisolone. General conclusions and limits of the study: In cross-validation, the 13-signature model distinguished ophthalmopathy from stable hyperthyroidism with less than 90% sensitivity and about 81% specificity, while in the test set the corresponding values were about 80% and 75%. Sample size was not predetermined statistically, and investigators were not blinded to group allocation. In validation, the model predicted ophthalmopathy progression with 70.59% sensitivity and 72.22% specificity; approximately 12 predicted patients were CT-confirmed with GO in a median of about 7.1 months. Most of the expanded thyroid clonotypes with a frequency above 0.001 were also detected in blood, and it was suggested that the thyroid immune response may be reflected by blood repertoires.

This clonotype was picked up many times. The antigen it binds to is not known. The record has no base qualities; no much larger clone is one base away. The germline V gene specifies SQVTM as CDR1 and ANQGSEA as CDR2. The CDR3 covers 11 residues, taking in both the cysteine and the phenylalanine. Of the read, only the CDR3 DNA is kept; its 33 bases are in frame from base 1. V is cut back by 5 bases and J by 4 bases, with 1 base in the junction unmatched. TCR beta CDR3 regions were amplified from RNA transcripts for repertoire sequencing. HTBI primers and the Qiagen OneStep RT-PCR kit were used in a first-round RT-PCR, which was followed by a second-round multiplex PCR, size selection and purification. Libraries were sequenced on an Illumina HiSeq2000 using paired-end 100 bp reads. From the authors' description of their analysis: Reads were processed with SOAPnuke, discarding reads with adapters, uncalled bases, mean Phred below 15, or no exact constant-primer or identifier match. COPE v1.2.5 was used to merge high-quality paired reads. Each unique nucleotide sequence was treated as a clonotype, and MiTCR v1.1 was used to align the clonotypes to the IMGT TRB V, D and J references. Analysis was restricted to V-J combinations with a frequency above 0.0001, which covered 99.2% of repertoires. A TCR clonal expansion and chaos score per V-J combination was defined as the ratio of F50 clonal expansion to chaos observed in the TCRdist matrix. Welch's t-statistics and random forest were used to reduce the features to about twelve V-J combinations, which were then used as input to a naive Bayes classifier. The similarity between thyroid and blood repertoires was quantified using the Morisita-Horn index. Clones were called with MiXCR by TCRdb after fastp trimmed the public reads at Q25, and only in-frame beta chains were retained. When rows share a CDR3 protein, they turn into one entry using the most common DNA and genes. What appears here as the V and J calls and clone size reflects TCRdb's work, not the paper's. The sample includes around 670,000 distinct CDR3 sequences, with roughly two fifths observed a single time. The ten largest clonotypes hold 44% of the sample.

The ophthalmopathy patients had moderately to severely active disease, with a Clinical Activity Score of 3 or higher, a NOSPECS grade of 4 or higher, and a disease duration of less than 3 months. Patients with other autoimmune diseases, uncontrolled infections, pregnancy or lactation were excluded. Diagnosis was based on clinical symptoms, serum thyroxine, TRAb, thyroid ultrasound and orbital computed tomography. Using Ficoll-Paque density gradient centrifugation, PBMCs were isolated from less than 11 ml of fresh peripheral blood. Total RNA was extracted using Trizol reagent, and RNA quality was checked on an Agilent 2100 Bioanalyzer.

This receptor was taken from an adult man with Graves' ophthalmopathy. The sample comprised peripheral blood. The sequence is built from TRBV29-1 and TRBJ2-5; the central 7 bases match TRBD1. The DNA sequence is given as TGCAGCGTTCGGGACAGAGAGACCCAGTACTTC. Its protein product is CSVRDRETQYF.